The TCR beta chain under discussion was sequenced for a study of STAT5B mutations in CD4+ large granular lymphocyte leukemia. General observations from the study: Main leukemic clonotypes were patient-specific, but approximately 27% appeared at low frequency elsewhere.

Only in-frame clones appear in the TCRdb table, and some are missing; sequencing was by immunoSEQ multiplex PCR. The profile covers fewer than 25,000 clones, with around 76% appearing a single time and over 0.4% taken by the ten largest. Comment on this clone: Its target is not known.

The germline V and J ends were trimmed by 3 bases and 8 bases, with 13 bases remaining between them. The germline CDR1 and CDR2 sequences are SNHLY and FYNNEI. The CDR3 is made up of 13 amino acids. The chain employs TRBV2 and TRBJ1-2, with D unresolved. This sequence originates from a human donor in good health. Sample: CD4+ T cells from blood buffy coats. CDR3 protein: CASSENGSGGYTF. CDR3 DNA sequence: TGTGCCAGCAGTGAGAATGGGTCGGGGGGCTACACCTTC.